This TCR beta chain is drawn from a study of blood T cell repertoires in COVID-19. Study summary: Italy, Spain and the United States were the sources of the convalescent and acute COVID-19 samples. PBMCs, B-cell-depleted T cells, or T cells provided the cDNA or gDNA that made up the material.

As processed by the authors: Amplifying reference gene primers gave estimates of nucleated cell counts. TCRdb keeps only in-frame clones here, not all; method: immunoSEQ multiplex PCR. Clone size and the V and J calls come from that table; the DNA yielded D and trimming. The table records 85,000 to 100,000 clones, over 70% of them present only once. The receptor's source is a man aged 50 or older who had recovered from COVID-19. Material for sequencing was peripheral blood.

The CDR3: CASSRSGVMGDTQYF. The CDR3, as DNA: TGTGCCAGCAGCCGCAGCGGGGTGATGGGGGATACGCAGTATTTT. The V call is TRBV7-9, the J call TRBJ2-3; 7 bases fit TRBD2. V was clipped by 5 bases and J by 6 bases; unmatched bases: 11. Germline-derived CDR1 and CDR2 are SEHNR and FQNEAQ (reference sequence). This CDR3 contains 15 residues. Together with reference TRBV7-9 and TRBJ2-3, the CDR3 gives the full variable domain: DTGVSQNPRHKITKRGQNVTFRCDPISEHNRLYWYRQTLGQGPEFLTYFQNEAQLEKSRLLSDRFSAERPKGSFSTLEIQRTEQGDSAMYLCASSRSGVMGDTQYFGPGTRLTVL.